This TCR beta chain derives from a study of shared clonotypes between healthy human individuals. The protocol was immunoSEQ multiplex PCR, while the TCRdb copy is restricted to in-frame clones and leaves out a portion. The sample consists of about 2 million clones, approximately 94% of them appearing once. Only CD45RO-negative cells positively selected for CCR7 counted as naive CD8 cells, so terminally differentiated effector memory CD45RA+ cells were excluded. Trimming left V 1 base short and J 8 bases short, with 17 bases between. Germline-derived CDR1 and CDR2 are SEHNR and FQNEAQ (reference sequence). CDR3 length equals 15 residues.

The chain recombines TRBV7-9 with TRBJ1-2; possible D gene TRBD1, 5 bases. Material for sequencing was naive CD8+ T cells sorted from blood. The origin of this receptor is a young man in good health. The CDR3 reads CASSLGLGSGMGYTF. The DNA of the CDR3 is TGTGCCAGCAGCTTAGGACTGGGTTCAGGGATGGGCTACACCTTC.